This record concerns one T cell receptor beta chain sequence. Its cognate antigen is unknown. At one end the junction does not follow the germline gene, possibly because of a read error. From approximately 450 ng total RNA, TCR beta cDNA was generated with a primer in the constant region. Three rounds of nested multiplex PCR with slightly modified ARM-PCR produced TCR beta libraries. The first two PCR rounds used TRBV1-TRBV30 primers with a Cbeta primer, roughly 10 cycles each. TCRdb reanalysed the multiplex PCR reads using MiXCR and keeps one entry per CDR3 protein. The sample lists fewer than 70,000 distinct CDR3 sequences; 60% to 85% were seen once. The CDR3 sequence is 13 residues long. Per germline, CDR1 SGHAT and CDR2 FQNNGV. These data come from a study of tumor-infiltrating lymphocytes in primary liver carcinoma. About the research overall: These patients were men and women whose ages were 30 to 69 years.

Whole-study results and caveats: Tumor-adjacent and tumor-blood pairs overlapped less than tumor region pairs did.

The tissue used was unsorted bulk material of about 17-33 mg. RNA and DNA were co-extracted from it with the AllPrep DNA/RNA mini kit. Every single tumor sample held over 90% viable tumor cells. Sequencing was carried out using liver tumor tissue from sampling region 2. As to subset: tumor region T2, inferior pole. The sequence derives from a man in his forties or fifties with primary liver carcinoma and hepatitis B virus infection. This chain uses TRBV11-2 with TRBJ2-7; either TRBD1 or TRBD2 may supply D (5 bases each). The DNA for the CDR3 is TGCGCCAGCAGCTTAGATTCAGGGAGCGCGCAGTACTTC. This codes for CASSLDSGSAQYF.